The source of this T cell receptor beta chain is a study of shared clonotypes between healthy human individuals. Study as a whole: Per-donor plates numbered three CD4 naive, three CD4 memory, two CD8 naive and one CD8 memory.

Regarding this clone: Other DNA variants within this sample encode the same CDR3.

The authors split each subset's genomic DNA evenly across several immunoSEQ plates. Measured with immunoSEQ multiplex PCR; TCRdb has only the in-frame clones, and not every one. The sample holds roughly 850,000 clones; around 96% are singletons and the top ten take less than 0.25%. Naivety among CD8 cells was defined by CD45RO negativity and positive CCR7 selection, thereby excluding terminally differentiated effector memory CD45RA+ cells. V shed 3 bases, J shed 3 bases, and the junction held 2 bases outside the gene matches. Per the germline V gene, CDR1 is SQVTM and CDR2 is ANQGSEA. The CDR3 covers 13 residues.

The TCR comes from a man younger than 40 in good health. Specimen: naive CD8+ T cells sorted from blood. V gene TRBV29-1 combines with J gene TRBJ1-2; 9 nucleotides align to TRBD1. This CDR3 is CSVEDRGDYGYTF. CDR3 DNA sequence: TGCAGCGTTGAGGACAGGGGTGACTATGGCTACACCTTC. The complete variable domain, with remaining parts taken from reference TRBV29-1 and TRBJ1-2, reads SAVISQKPSRDICQRGTSLTIQCQVDSQVTMMFWYRQQPGQSLTLIATANQGSEATYESGFVIDKFPISRPNLTFSTLTVSNMSPEDSSIYLCSVEDRGDYGYTFGSGTRLTVV.